Below are 27 T cell receptor beta chains sequenced from a single sample in a study of CD8+CD57+ T cells in acquired aplastic anemia. Sequencing was done on patients that had shown CD8+CD57+ cell expansion by flow cytometry. Genomic DNA templated the TCR beta VDJ and CDR3 profiling. TCRdb called the reads again in MiXCR, with one record for every CDR3 protein. Of fewer than 250,000 distinct CDR3 sequences detected, roughly 50% appear once; the ten largest clones hold nearly 20%. The source material was sorted CD4+, CD8+, or CD8+CD57+ T cells (not recorded which) from PBMCs. Receptors originate from a human donor with aplastic anemia.

The CDR3 coding sequence is TGTGCCAGCAGCTTAGTGGTAGCGGGGAACAATGAGCAGTTCTTC. As protein: CASSLVVAGNNEQFF. The chain uses TRBV7-9 and TRBJ2-1, with 8 bases that match TRBD2. The CDR3 is 15 residues long. Germline CDR1 reads SEHNR; CDR2 reads FQNEAQ (reference sequence). With 1 base clipped from V and 5 bases from J, the junction kept 4 bases outside the gene matches.

The rearrangement links TRBV2 to TRBJ2-5, with 7 nucleotides matching TRBD1. Trimming at V came to 4 bases and at J to 9 bases, leaving 8 bases not matched to a gene. The germline CDR1 and CDR2 sequences are SNHLY and FYNNEI. This CDR3 contains 13 residues. Written as DNA, the CDR3 is TGTGCCAGCAGTGGGACAGGCGGAACCGCCCAGTACTTC. It codes for CASSGTGGTAQYF.

This clonotype was seen only a few times. The rearrangement links TRBV4-1 to TRBJ2-2; 15 bases align to TRBD2. Germline assignment: CDR1 MGHRA and CDR2 YSYEKL. V shed 4 bases, J shed 1 base, and the junction held 1 base outside the gene matches. This CDR3 is built from 17 residues. The CDR3, as DNA: TGCGCCAGCAGCCGGGGACTAGCGGGGGGGAACACCGGGGAGCTGTTTTTT. Protein sequence: CASSRGLAGGNTGELFF.

The CDR3 nucleotides read TGTGCCTGTACAGAAGGGACAGCTTATAGCAATCAGCCCCAGCATTTT. It yields the protein CACTEGTAYSNQPQHF. V usage is TRBV30 and J usage is TRBJ1-5; 7 bases match TRBD1. Germline CDR1 reads GTSNPN; CDR2 reads SVGIG (reference sequence). V lost 6 bases and J lost 0; bases outside the gene matches: 11. The CDR3 is 16 residues long.

This clonotype was seen repeatedly, ten times or more. The rearrangement links TRBV7-9 to TRBJ1-4; no firm D call. Germline-derived CDR1 and CDR2 are SEHNR and FQNEAQ (reference sequence). There are 13 residues in the CDR3. The V gene lost 5 bases and the J gene lost 3 bases, with 7 bases spanning the gap. The CDR3 region is CASSVRANEKLFF. CDR3 in DNA: TGTGCCAGCAGCGTCAGAGCTAATGAAAAACTGTTTTTT.

This chain joins TRBV20-1 and TRBJ1-2, with TRBD1 matching 10 bases. The CDR3 runs 16 residues. The ends lost 3 bases at V and 2 bases at J; junction bases unmatched: 9. CDR1 and CDR2 (germline): DFQATT, SNEGSKA (reference sequence). CDR3: CSASVGQGPLNYGYTF. CDR3 nucleotides: TGCAGTGCTAGTGTGGGACAGGGGCCCCTCAACTATGGCTACACCTTC.

A remark on this clonotype: A much larger clone differs from this one at a single base, so this may be a read error. The chain employs TRBV6-2 or TRBV6-3 and TRBJ1-5, with 10 positions matching TRBD1. The CDR3 consists of 18 residues. Looked up from germline, CDR1 is MNHEY and CDR2 is SVGEGT. The CDR3 bases are TGTGCCAACAGTGTCGTGACAGGGGGCTTCGGTAGCAATCAGCCCCAGCATTTT. This sequence encodes CANSVVTGGFGSNQPQHF.

This chain connects TRBV19 to TRBJ2-7; 9 nucleotides line up with TRBD1. This CDR3 is built from 15 residues. Germline trimming cut 5 bases from V and 2 bases from J; bases unmatched to any gene: 7. Germline CDR1 LNHDA, CDR2 SQIVND (reference sequence). CDR3 amino acids: CASSQQGARPYEQYF. The CDR3 DNA is TGTGCCAGTAGTCAACAGGGGGCGCGTCCCTACGAGCAGTACTTC.

The table lists this clonotype with many counts. This chain links TRBV2 with TRBJ1-2; a possible D gene is TRBD1 (6 bases). The CDR3 length is 14 residues. Germline V gene lookup returns CDR1 SNHLY and CDR2 FYNNEI. Trimming removed 2 bases from V and 4 bases from J, with 11 bases in between. The CDR3 protein is CASSERQGSYGYTF. Here the CDR3 DNA reads TGTGCCAGCAGTGAACGGCAGGGGAGCTATGGCTACACCTTC.

The V gene is TRBV24-1, the J gene TRBJ2-5; 7 nucleotides line up with TRBD1. The length of the CDR3 is 15 residues. With 3 bases clipped from V and 3 bases from J, the junction kept 6 bases outside the gene matches. Germline assignment: CDR1 KGHDR and CDR2 SFDVKD. The CDR3, as DNA: TGTGCCACCAGTGATCGACAGGGTTGGAAAGAGACCCAGTACTTC. Translating it yields CATSDRQGWKETQYF.

This clonotype was observed many times. This rearrangement joins TRBV6-6 to TRBJ2-7, with 7 positions matching TRBD1. Germline V gene lookup returns CDR1 MNHNY and CDR2 SVGAGI (reference sequence). V shed 2 bases, J shed 2 bases, and the junction held 6 bases outside the gene matches. The CDR3 loop spans 15 amino acids. The CDR3 is CASSYDSTGTYEQYF. In DNA, the CDR3 is TGTGCCAGCAGTTACGACTCGACAGGGACCTACGAGCAGTACTTC.

This clonotype was found once. This chain links TRBV2 with TRBJ1-5; D not certain. CDR3 size: 13 residues. Per the germline V gene, CDR1 is SNHLY and CDR2 is FYNNEI. Trimming removed 5 bases at V and 2 bases at J, with 7 bases between. The CDR3 spells CASSLVGNQPQHF. CDR3 DNA sequence: TGTGCCAGCAGTTTGGTGGGCAATCAGCCCCAGCATTTT. The full variable domain, with the rest looked up from reference TRBV2 and TRBJ1-5, is EPEVTQTPSHQVTQMGQEVILRCVPISNHLYFYWYRQILGQKVEFLVSFYNNEISEKSEIFDDQFSVERPDGSNFTLKIRSTKLEDSAMYFCASSLVGNQPQHFGDGTRLSIL.

V and J are TRBV5-8 and TRBJ2-7, with D maybe TRBD1 (6 bases). The CDR3 totals 14 residues. V dropped 3 bases and J dropped 3 bases, with 13 bases sitting between them. The germline V gene has CDR1 SGHTS and CDR2 YDEGEE. The CDR3 reads CASSSRQEIYEQYF. In DNA form, the CDR3 reads TGTGCCAGCAGCTCGAGACAGGAAATCTACGAGCAGTACTTC.

The chain joins TRBV7-2 to TRBJ2-7; D gene uncertain. The V gene lost 5 bases and the J gene lost 5 bases, with 19 bases spanning the gap. Germline V lookup: CDR1 SGHTA, CDR2 FQGNSA. This CDR3 spans 15 amino acids. This chain's CDR3 is CASSPPSRFIDEQYF. The CDR3 DNA is TGTGCCAGCAGCCCGCCGTCAAGGTTCATCGACGAGCAGTACTTC.

J is TRBJ2-1 and V is TRBV29-1, with 7 positions matching TRBD1. V shed 3 bases and J 8 bases; nucleotides not matched to a gene: 4. Germline values: CDR1 SQVTM, CDR2 ANQGSEA. The CDR3 contains 12 residues. In DNA form, the CDR3 reads TGCAGCGTTGAGGGCAGGGGGTATGAGCAGTTCTTC. Translating it yields CSVEGRGYEQFF.

This clonotype has a count of ten or more. The genes are TRBV7-9 and TRBJ2-7; D is perhaps TRBD1 or TRBD2 (5 bases each). In germline, CDR1 is SEHNR, CDR2 FQNEAQ (reference sequence). This CDR3 spans 13 amino acids. V lost 3 bases, J lost 2 bases, and 8 bases lay in between. The chain's CDR3 is CASSLGVTYEQYF. CDR3 bases: TGTGCCAGCAGCTTGGGGGTGACCTACGAGCAGTACTTC.

To note about this clonotype: Given a much more abundant clone one base away, this may be a read error. The genes are TRBV5-1 and TRBJ2-2, with 10 bases fitting TRBD2. With V trimmed by 7 bases and J by 1 base, 7 bases remained unmatched. CDR3 length equals 16 residues. Germline V gene lookup returns CDR1 SGHRS and CDR2 YFSETQ. The CDR3 DNA reads as TGCGCCAGCGCGGCTAGCGGGGGCCAGAACACCGGGGAGCTGTTTTTT. Amino acid sequence: CASAASGGQNTGELFF.

With respect to this clonotype: Given a much more abundant clone one base away, this may be a read error. The chain links TRBV6-5 to TRBJ2-7, with D possibly TRBD1 on 6 matching bases. The CDR3 loop spans 15 amino acids. CDR1 is MNHEY, CDR2 SVGAGI, per germline. The CDR3 is CASSSGTLISYEQHF. In nucleotides, the CDR3 is TGTGCCAGCAGTTCCGGGACACTCATCTCCTACGAGCAGCACTTC.

A word on this clonotype: A much larger clonotype is one base distant, so this may be a read error. In DNA form, the CDR3 reads TGCGCCAGCAGCCTGGGACAGATGAACTTTGGGGCCAACGTCCTGACTTTC. Amino acid sequence: CASSLGQMNFGANVLTF. The V call is TRBV7-8, the J call TRBJ2-6; 7 bases line up with TRBD1. CDR3 length: 17 amino acids. CDR1 and CDR2 (germline): SGHVS, FQNEAQ.

At least ten counts were recorded for this clonotype. The chain is built from TRBV20-1 and TRBJ2-7, with D perhaps TRBD1 (6 bases). Germline CDR1 DFQATT, CDR2 SNEGSKA (reference sequence). This CDR3 has 17 residues. Trimming stripped 1 base from V and 3 bases from J, with 22 bases between. As DNA, the CDR3 is TGCAGTGCTAGAGCGGCGGGTGGGGCAGGGGAGTTCTACGAGCAGTACTTC. Encoded protein: CSARAAGGAGEFYEQYF.

This clonotype appeared many times. This chain uses TRBV19 with TRBJ1-2; TRBD1 agrees at 7 bases. The V and J ends lost 6 bases and 4 bases, in that order; junction bases with no gene match: 5. Germline-derived CDR1 and CDR2 are LNHDA and SQIVND (reference sequence). The length of the CDR3 is 13 residues. CDR3 sequence: CASRGGTAYGYTF. The CDR3 bases are TGTGCCAGTAGGGGGGGGACAGCCTATGGCTACACCTTC.

CDR3 DNA: TGTGCCAGCAGCTTGGATAATGAAGCTTTCTTT. Residues: CASSLDNEAFF. The gene calls are TRBV5-4 and TRBJ1-1; D remains unclear. There are 11 residues in the CDR3. Germline-derived CDR1 and CDR2 are SGHNT and YYREEE (reference sequence). Trimming removed 0 bases from V and 7 bases from J, with 4 bases in between.

This clonotype appeared many times. This rearrangement joins TRBV3-1 to TRBJ1-2, with TRBD1 matching 7 bases. Per germline, CDR1 LGHDT and CDR2 YNNKEL (reference sequence). This CDR3 region has 16 residues. With 2 bases clipped from V and 2 bases from J, the junction kept 8 bases outside the gene matches. The CDR3 nucleotides read TGTGCCAGCAGCCAATTACAGGGGAGGGGAAACTATGGCTACACCTTC. Translating it yields CASSQLQGRGNYGYTF.

This clonotype was seen repeatedly, ten times or more. The chain combines TRBV6-6 with TRBJ1-3; D is ambiguous. This CDR3 has 17 amino acids. V dropped 0 bases and J dropped 0 bases, with 12 bases sitting between them. Germline V gene sequence: CDR1 MNHNY, CDR2 SVGAGI (reference sequence). The CDR3: CASSYSQDESSGNTIYF. CDR3 nucleotides: TGTGCCAGCAGTTACTCGCAGGACGAGAGCTCTGGAAACACCATATATTTT.

Concerning this clonotype: This may arise from a read error, as a much more abundant clone is one base away. The chain couples TRBV10-3 to TRBJ2-3; TRBD2 might be the D (7 bases). Trimming pared 10 bases from V and 2 bases from J, leaving 19 bases between. Germline assignment: CDR1 ENHRY and CDR2 SYGVKD. The CDR3 loop spans 15 amino acids. As DNA, the CDR3 is TGTGCCAGCAGCACCACGCGGGGGCACACAGATACGCAGTATTTT. This encodes CASSTTRGHTDTQYF.

V is TRBV20-1 and J is TRBJ1-1, with TRBD1 as a possible D gene (5 bases). The CDR3 is made up of 12 amino acids. The germline V gene encodes CDR1 DFQATT and CDR2 SNEGSKA (reference sequence). V shed 6 bases and J shed 4 bases, with 12 bases lying between them. Here the CDR3 DNA reads TGCAGTGCGGGGGAAACGGGCACTGAAGCTTTCTTT. It encodes CSAGETGTEAFF.

At least ten counts were recorded for this clonotype. The V call is TRBV11-3, the J call TRBJ2-7; D may be TRBD2 (6 bases). Trimming stripped 5 bases from V and 5 bases from J, with 22 bases between. The germline V gene encodes CDR1 SGHNT and CDR2 YENEEA. There are 16 residues in the CDR3. CDR3 sequence (DNA): TGTGCCAGCAGCCCGCCTTCGCGATCGGGGGTCAACGAGCAGTACTTC. Its translation is CASSPPSRSGVNEQYF.